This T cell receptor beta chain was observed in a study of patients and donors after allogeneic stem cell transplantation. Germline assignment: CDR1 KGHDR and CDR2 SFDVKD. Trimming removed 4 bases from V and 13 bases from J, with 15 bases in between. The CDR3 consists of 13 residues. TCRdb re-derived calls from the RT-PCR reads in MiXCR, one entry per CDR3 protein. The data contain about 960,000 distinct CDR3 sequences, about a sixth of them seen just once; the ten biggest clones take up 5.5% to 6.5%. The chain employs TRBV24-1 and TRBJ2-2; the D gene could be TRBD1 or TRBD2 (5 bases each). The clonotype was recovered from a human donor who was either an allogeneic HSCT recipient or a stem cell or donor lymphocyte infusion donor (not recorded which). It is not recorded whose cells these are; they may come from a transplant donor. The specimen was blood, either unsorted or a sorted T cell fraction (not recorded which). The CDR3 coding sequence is TGTGCCACCAGTGACCCCCGGGGCGGTTCGCTGTTTTTT. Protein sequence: CATSDPRGGSLFF.